Each of the 18 T cell receptor beta chains below was sequenced from the same sample in a study of T cells in localized non-small cell lung cancer. Profiling relied on immunoSEQ multiplex PCR, and the TCRdb table lists in-frame clones only, not all of them. The sample includes about 33,000 clones, 80% of them seen just once. The sample here was peripheral blood, taken before any cancer treatment. The source is a male donor older than 55 with stage III squamous cell lung carcinoma.

The rearrangement links TRBV2 to TRBJ1-6; D is undetermined. The CDR3 loop spans 13 amino acids. Germline V CDR1 and CDR2: SNHLY, FYNNEI. The ends were cut back, 6 bases at V and 7 bases at J, with 10 bases in the middle. CDR3 region: CASRVRRNSPLHF. The CDR3 DNA reads TGTGCCAGCAGGGTCAGGAGAAATTCACCCCTCCACTTT.

The count of this clone is one. The chain recombines TRBV6-1 with TRBJ2-1; TRBD2 might be the D (6 bases). Between the trimmed V and J ends, which lost 7 bases and 0 bases, there was a span of 10 bases. The CDR3 totals 14 residues. The germline CDR1 and CDR2 sequences are MNHNS and SASEGT. The CDR3 region is CASIDSGSYNEQFF. The CDR3 DNA reads TGTGCCAGCATAGATAGCGGCTCCTACAATGAGCAGTTCTTC.

This chain connects TRBV19 to TRBJ1-5, with D tentatively TRBD1 (5 bases). The V end lost 4 bases, the J end lost 8 bases, and 18 bases lay between the germline ends. The CDR3 is made up of 15 amino acids. Germline CDR1 reads LNHDA; CDR2 reads SQIVND (reference sequence). CDR3 in amino acids: CASSTPPGRVEPQHF. CDR3 DNA: TGTGCCAGTAGTACACCCCCCGGCAGGGTGGAGCCCCAGCATTTT.

The rearrangement joins TRBV10-3 to TRBJ2-5; 15 nucleotides match TRBD2. This CDR3 comprises 17 residues. The V gene's germline CDR1 is ENHRY and CDR2 SYGVKD. V was clipped by 0 bases and J by 2 bases; unmatched bases: 1. CDR3: CAISESGLAGGQETQYF. CDR3 in DNA: TGTGCCATCAGTGAGTCCGGACTAGCGGGGGGGCAAGAGACCCAGTACTTC.

In DNA form, the CDR3 reads TGTGCCACCTCTCGCGGGGGCCTGTACCAAGAGACCCAGTACTTC. Translated: CATSRGGLYQETQYF. This chain joins TRBV25-1 and TRBJ2-5; possible D gene TRBD2, 7 bases. V lost 10 bases and J 0 bases, leaving 18 bases between the germline ends. Germline V gives CDR1 MGHDK, CDR2 SYGVNS. The CDR3 extends over 15 amino acids.

This chain links TRBV2 with TRBJ2-2; D gene unclear. Trimming took off 6 bases at V and 5 bases at J, with 10 bases between the two ends. This CDR3 spans 13 amino acids. Germline loops: CDR1 SNHLY, CDR2 FYNNEI. In nucleotides, the CDR3 is TGTGCCAGCAGACGGGTGACTACCGGGGAGCTGTTTTTT. Translation: CASRRVTTGELFF.

The chain carries TRBV7-2 and TRBJ1-2; tentatively, D is TRBD1 (5 bases). CDR3 size: 13 residues. Trimming pared 0 bases from V and 6 bases from J, leaving 8 bases between. Germline assignment: CDR1 SGHTA and CDR2 FQGNSA. The CDR3 region has the DNA TGTGCCAGCAGCTTAGCCAGGGCCGATGGCTACACCTTC. Translation: CASSLARADGYTF.

The chain combines TRBV7-2 with TRBJ2-1; 8 bases are a match to TRBD1. CDR3 size: 15 residues. Trimming took 7 bases from V and 8 from J; bases not matched to a gene: 13. Per the germline V gene, CDR1 is SGHTA and CDR2 is FQGNSA. CDR3 residues: CASTRSDRENYEQFF. CDR3 nucleotides: TGTGCCAGCACCCGATCGGACAGGGAAAATTATGAGCAGTTCTTC.

The chain uses TRBV7-9 and TRBJ1-2, with D tentatively TRBD1 (5 bases). Germline V gene lookup returns CDR1 SEHNR and CDR2 FQNEAQ (reference sequence). V shed 2 bases and J shed 2 bases, with 6 bases lying between them. This CDR3 spans 13 amino acids. DNA for the CDR3: TGTGCCAGCAGCTTACAGGGCAACTATGGCTACACCTTC. Translated: CASSLQGNYGYTF.

The genes are TRBV10-3 and TRBJ2-3; 7 nucleotides agree with TRBD2. The CDR3 is 17 residues long. Germline V lookup: CDR1 ENHRY, CDR2 SYGVKD. V lost 4 bases, J lost 0 bases, and 10 bases stayed unmatched. The CDR3 protein is CAISGFSGGSSTDTQYF. The CDR3 coding sequence is TGTGCCATCAGTGGGTTCTCGGGCGGGAGCAGCACAGATACGCAGTATTTT.

The chain carries TRBV5-1 and TRBJ2-5; 8 bases match TRBD2. CDR3 length: 14 amino acids. V gave up 4 bases and J gave up 6 bases; unmatched junction bases: 8. The germline CDR1 and CDR2 sequences are SGHRS and YFSETQ. The CDR3: CASSGATSEKTQYF. The DNA for the CDR3 is TGCGCCAGCAGCGGGGCGACTAGCGAGAAGACCCAGTACTTC.

CDR3 sequence reads: CASSYDRGLSYEQYF. CDR3 in DNA: TGTGCCAGCAGTTATGATCGGGGCCTCTCCTACGAGCAGTACTTC. The rearrangement links TRBV6-5 to TRBJ2-7, with D possibly called TRBD1 or TRBD2 (5 bases each). V was shortened by 3 bases and J by 0 bases, with 12 bases between the two germline ends. The CDR3 extends over 15 amino acids. Germline V gene lookup returns CDR1 MNHEY and CDR2 SVGAGI.

The chain carries TRBV29-1 and TRBJ1-2; possible D gene TRBD1, 6 bases. The CDR3 spans 13 residues. Germline-derived CDR1 and CDR2 are SQVTM and ANQGSEA. V was pared by 0 bases and J by 2 bases, with 7 bases between. CDR3 nucleotides: TGCAGCGTTGAAGATAGGGGGAACTATGGCTACACCTTC. Amino acid sequence: CSVEDRGNYGYTF.

The chain employs TRBV15 and TRBJ2-5; D ambiguous. V shed 0 bases and J shed 4 bases, with 9 bases lying between them. Germline assignment: CDR1 LNHNV and CDR2 YYDKDF (reference sequence). CDR3 size: 14 residues. The CDR3 spells CATSRDVVGETQYF. The CDR3 bases are TGTGCCACCAGCAGAGATGTGGTGGGAGAGACCCAGTACTTC.

The genes are TRBV5-1 and TRBJ1-5; D is ambiguous. The CDR3 spans 15 residues. CDR1 SGHRS and CDR2 YFSETQ come from the germline V gene. Trimming took 4 bases from V and 0 from J, leaving 11 bases between them. The CDR3 DNA sequence: TGCGCCAGCAGCCAGACACCCAATAGCAATCAGCCCCAGCATTTT. It yields the protein CASSQTPNSNQPQHF.

V usage is TRBV5-1 and J usage is TRBJ2-5; no clear D gene. V lost 4 bases and J lost 3, with 4 bases in between. This CDR3 is 11 amino acids long. CDR1 is SGHRS, CDR2 YFSETQ, per germline. The CDR3 spells CASSEEETQYF. CDR3 nucleotides: TGCGCCAGCAGCGAAGAAGAGACCCAGTACTTC.

The chain links TRBV10-3 to TRBJ2-5; 7 positions match TRBD1. This CDR3 has 15 residues. CDR1 and CDR2 from the germline V gene are ENHRY and SYGVKD. Trimming cost V 6 bases and J 0 bases; bases outside gene matches: 7. CDR3 DNA sequence: TGTGCCATCAGGCCAGACAGGGCGAACCAAGAGACCCAGTACTTC. As protein: CAIRPDRANQETQYF.

V gene TRBV30 combines with J gene TRBJ1-6; D gene ambiguous. V lost 2 bases to trimming and J lost 7 bases, with 15 bases between them. The CDR3 loop spans 15 amino acids. Germline V CDR1 and CDR2: GTSNPN, SVGIG (reference sequence). The CDR3 region has the DNA TGTGCCTGGAGTAAAAACCTTACACCGAATTCACCCCTCCACTTT. This gives the protein CAWSKNLTPNSPLHF.